These 7 T cell receptor beta chains originate from one sample sequenced in a study of long-term antiretroviral therapy in people with HIV. With survey level as its setting, the immunoSEQ assay was v3.0. Sequenced by immunoSEQ multiplex PCR; TCRdb stores in-frame clones only, minus some. The repertoire includes some 38,000 clones, 65% to 90% of them detected once, and roughly 5.6% sits in the top ten. The specimen comprised unsorted PBMCs, sampled 1.5 years after starting antiretroviral therapy. The source of these receptors is a man aged 18 to 29 with HIV.

The chain uses TRBV5-5 and TRBJ2-5, with 8 bases fitting TRBD1. Unmatched junction bases numbered 16, after V lost 1 base and J lost 2 bases. This CDR3 spans 19 amino acids. Germline V gene data show CDR1 as SGHKS and CDR2 as YYEKEE (reference sequence). The CDR3 sequence: CASSLRAGQGISRQETQYF. The CDR3 DNA follows: TGTGCCAGCAGCTTGAGGGCAGGACAGGGAATTTCGAGGCAAGAGACCCAGTACTTC.

V and J are TRBV25-1 and TRBJ1-5; D unresolved. Germline V CDR1 and CDR2: MGHDK, SYGVNS. This CDR3 region has 14 residues. The V and J ends lost 2 bases and 0 bases respectively, with 5 bases between them. CDR3 nucleotide sequence: TGTGCCAGCAGTGAAGGGTATAGCAATCAGCCCCAGCATTTT. Translation: CASSEGYSNQPQHF.

The chain couples TRBV10-2 to TRBJ2-3; D gene unclear. Germline loops: CDR1 WSHSY, CDR2 SAAADI. The germline V and J ends were trimmed by 7 bases and 1 base, with 9 bases remaining between them. The CDR3 sequence is 13 residues long. For the CDR3, the DNA is TGCGCCAGCACGCACCTGCGCACAGATACGCAGTATTTT. It encodes CASTHLRTDTQYF.

This chain joins TRBV21-1 and TRBJ2-2; TRBD1 is taken as the D call from the table, unchecked against the DNA. TRBV21-1 is termed a pseudogene. CDR3 length: 14 amino acids. The CDR3 DNA follows: TGTGCCAGCAGCTCGTCAGGGGACGGCGGGGAGCTGTTTTTT. This codes for CASSSSGDGGELFF.

The V call is TRBV18, the J call TRBJ1-1, with no clear D. In germline, CDR1 is KGHSH, CDR2 LQKENI. The CDR3 is made up of 16 amino acids. The V end lost 1 base, the J end lost 0 bases, and 12 bases lay between the germline ends. CDR3 DNA sequence: TGTGCCAGCTCACCACGTAGGCCAGACCTGAACACTGAAGCTTTCTTT. It translates to CASSPRRPDLNTEAFF.

Notes on this clone: The sample carries other DNA sequences with the same CDR3. This chain joins TRBV5-1 and TRBJ1-1; 7 bases fit TRBD1. Germline trimming cut 3 bases from V and 1 base from J; bases unmatched to any gene: 6. CDR1 is SGHRS, CDR2 YFSETQ, per germline. The CDR3 runs 15 residues. The CDR3 spells CASSSRGQQNTEAFF. For the CDR3, the DNA is TGCGCCAGCAGCTCCCGGGGACAGCAGAACACTGAAGCTTTCTTT.

The chain uses TRBV5-1 and TRBJ2-7; 13 bases line up with TRBD2. Germline assignment: CDR1 SGHRS and CDR2 YFSETQ. The CDR3 totals 15 residues. The trim removed 4 bases at V and 3 bases at J, leaving 4 bases unmatched. Here the CDR3 DNA reads TGCGCCAGCAGCCCCCGACTAGCGGGAGGCTACGAGCAGTACTTC. Amino acids: CASSPRLAGGYEQYF.